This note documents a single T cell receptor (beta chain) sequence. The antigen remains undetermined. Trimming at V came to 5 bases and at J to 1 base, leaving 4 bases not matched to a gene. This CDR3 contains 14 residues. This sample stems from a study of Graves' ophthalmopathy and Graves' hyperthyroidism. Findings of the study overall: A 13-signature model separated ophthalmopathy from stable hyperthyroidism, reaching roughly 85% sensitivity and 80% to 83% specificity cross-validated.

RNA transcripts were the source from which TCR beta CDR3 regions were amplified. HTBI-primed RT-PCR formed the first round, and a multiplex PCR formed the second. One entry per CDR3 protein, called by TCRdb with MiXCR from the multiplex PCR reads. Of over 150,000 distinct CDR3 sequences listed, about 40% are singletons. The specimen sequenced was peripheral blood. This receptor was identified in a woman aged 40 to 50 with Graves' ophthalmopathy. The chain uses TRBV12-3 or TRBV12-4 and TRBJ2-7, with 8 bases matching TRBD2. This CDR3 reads CASSRGRPSYEQYF. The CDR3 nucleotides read TGTGCCAGCAGTCGCGGGAGGCCTTCCTACGAGCAGTACTTC.